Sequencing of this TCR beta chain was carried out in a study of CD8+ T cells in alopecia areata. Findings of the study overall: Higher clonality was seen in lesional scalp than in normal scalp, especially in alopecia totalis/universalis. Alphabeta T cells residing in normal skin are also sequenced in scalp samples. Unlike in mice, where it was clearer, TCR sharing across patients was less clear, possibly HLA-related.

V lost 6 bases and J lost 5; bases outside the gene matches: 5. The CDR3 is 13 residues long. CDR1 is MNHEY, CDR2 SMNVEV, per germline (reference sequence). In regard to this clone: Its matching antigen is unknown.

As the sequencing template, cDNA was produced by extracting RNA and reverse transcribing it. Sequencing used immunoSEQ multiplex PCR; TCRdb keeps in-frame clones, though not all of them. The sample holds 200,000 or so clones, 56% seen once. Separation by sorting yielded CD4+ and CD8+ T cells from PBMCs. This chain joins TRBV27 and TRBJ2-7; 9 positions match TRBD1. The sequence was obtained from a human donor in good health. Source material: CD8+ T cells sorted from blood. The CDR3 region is CASSSGTGNEQYF. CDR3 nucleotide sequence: TGTGCCAGCAGCTCCGGGACAGGGAACGAGCAGTACTTC.